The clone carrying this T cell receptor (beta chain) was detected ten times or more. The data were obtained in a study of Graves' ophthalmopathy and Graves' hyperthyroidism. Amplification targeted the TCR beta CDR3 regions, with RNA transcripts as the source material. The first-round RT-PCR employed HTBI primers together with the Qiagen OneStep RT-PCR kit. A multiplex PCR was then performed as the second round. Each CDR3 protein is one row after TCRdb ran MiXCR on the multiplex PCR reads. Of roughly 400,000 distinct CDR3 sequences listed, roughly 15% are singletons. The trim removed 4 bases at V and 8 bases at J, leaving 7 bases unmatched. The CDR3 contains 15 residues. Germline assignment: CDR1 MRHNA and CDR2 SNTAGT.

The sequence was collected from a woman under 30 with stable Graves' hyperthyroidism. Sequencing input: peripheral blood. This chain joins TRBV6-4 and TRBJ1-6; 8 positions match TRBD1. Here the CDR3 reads CASSAAGTGDSPLHF. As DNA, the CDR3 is TGTGCCAGCAGTGCCGCCGGGACAGGTGATTCACCCCTCCACTTT.